This T cell receptor (beta chain) is drawn from a study of blood T cell repertoires in COVID-19. Study-level background: Samples came from the United States, Italy and Spain, spanning acute and convalescent COVID-19. The cDNA or gDNA used as material had been derived from T cells, B-cell-depleted T cells, or PBMCs.

Patients of the Seattle cohort, enrolled during active infection, were followed longitudinally. Per germline, CDR1 SGHTA and CDR2 FQGNSA. V gave up 8 bases and J gave up 7 bases; unmatched junction bases: 8. The CDR3 extends over 14 amino acids. Under the authors' procedure: Nucleated cell number was recorded as an estimate derived from reference gene primer amplification. Sequencing used immunoSEQ multiplex PCR; TCRdb keeps in-frame clones, though not all of them. V and J calls and clone size come straight from that table; D and trimming were deduced from the DNA. Of about 170,000 clones listed, about 90% were seen once; the top ten hold roughly 9.7%.

Sequenced input: peripheral blood. The receptor's source is a woman aged 60-70 years with COVID-19, enrolled during active disease. The chain recombines TRBV7-2 with TRBJ1-6; 7 positions agree with TRBD1. Here the CDR3 DNA reads TGTGCCAGCGAACCGGGACAGAGAAATTCACCCCTCCACTTT. Translation gives CASEPGQRNSPLHF.